These 18 T cell receptor beta chains originate from one sample sequenced in a study of T cell responses to AZD1222 COVID-19 vaccine. Sequenced by immunoSEQ multiplex PCR; TCRdb stores in-frame clones only, minus some. The sample gives around 180,000 clones, about 94% of which show up once; 9.2% is in the top ten. The sample here was peripheral blood, taken on day 0 of AZD1222 vaccination. The receptor source for this set is an adult in good health.

The V gene is TRBV5-5, the J gene TRBJ2-3; D is possibly TRBD1 (7 bases). CDR3 length: 19 amino acids. Germline-derived CDR1 and CDR2 are SGHKS and YYEKEE (reference sequence). V was shortened by 4 bases and J by 2 bases, with 26 bases between the two germline ends. Here the CDR3 DNA reads TGTGCCAGCAGCCCGCGGGACAGCCCATACGTTAGTACCACAGATACGCAGTATTTT. This gives the protein CASSPRDSPYVSTTDTQYF.

V and J are TRBV7-3 and TRBJ2-2; TRBD1 matches 11 bases. The germline V gene has CDR1 SGHTA and CDR2 FQGTGA. The V gene end was trimmed by 2 bases and the J gene end by 2 bases; junction bases not matched to a gene: 1. The CDR3 covers 16 residues. The CDR3 loop reads CASSLGTGGNTGELFF. The CDR3 bases are TGTGCCAGCAGCTTAGGGACAGGGGGAAACACCGGGGAGCTGTTTTTT.

The V gene is TRBV7-9, the J gene TRBJ2-1; perhaps TRBD1 as D (6 bases). This CDR3 is built from 17 residues. Trimming removed 5 bases from V and 6 bases from J, with 23 bases in between. Germline V gives CDR1 SEHNR, CDR2 FQNEAQ (reference sequence). The DNA of the CDR3 is TGTGCCAGCAGCCCTATGGGGACAAACCGACGGACCAATGAGCAGTTCTTC. Encoded protein: CASSPMGTNRRTNEQFF.

The chain combines TRBV24-1 with TRBJ2-1, with 9 bases that match TRBD1. J lost 6 bases, V lost 0 bases, and 5 bases had no gene match. Germline CDR1 and CDR2: KGHDR and SFDVKD. This CDR3 is built from 16 residues. The CDR3 protein is CATSDLTGGAFNEQFF. CDR3 in DNA: TGTGCCACCAGTGATTTGACAGGGGGCGCGTTCAATGAGCAGTTCTTC.

This clone was seen only once. This sequence joins TRBV4-3 and TRBJ1-3, with 8 bases aligning to TRBD1. Losses at the gene ends were 0 bases for V and 8 bases for J; bases not matched to a gene: 6. The CDR3 sequence is 15 residues long. CDR1 and CDR2 from the germline V gene are LGHNA and YSLEER. This CDR3 reads CASSQESRGRDTIYF. The CDR3 DNA is TGCGCCAGCAGCCAAGAAAGCAGGGGGCGAGACACCATATATTTT.

The V call is TRBV28, the J call TRBJ2-7; 7 bases match TRBD2. Germline CDR1 reads MDHEN; CDR2 reads SYDVKM. V was clipped by 2 bases and J by 6 bases; unmatched bases: 4. The CDR3 loop spans 13 amino acids. The CDR3 spells CASSLSGVGEQYF. As DNA, the CDR3 is TGTGCCAGCAGTTTAAGCGGGGTCGGCGAGCAGTACTTC.

V gene TRBV10-1 combines with J gene TRBJ2-2; D uncertain. Trimming took off 2 bases at V and 0 bases at J, with 10 bases between the two ends. The CDR3 has 16 amino acids. Germline CDR1 is WNHNN and CDR2 is SYGVQD (reference sequence). In DNA, the CDR3 is TGCGCCAGCAGTGAGAGGGTCCCTGCGAACACCGGGGAGCTGTTTTTT. Protein: CASSERVPANTGELFF.

The rearrangement links TRBV6-5 to TRBJ1-1, with D unresolved. Germline loops: CDR1 MNHEY, CDR2 SVGAGI. Trimming stripped 7 bases from V and 8 bases from J, with 11 bases between. This CDR3 comprises 11 residues. The CDR3 DNA is TGTGCCAGCAATAATCTAAGGGAAGCTTTCTTT. Its protein is CASNNLREAFF.

J is TRBJ2-1 and V is TRBV6-6; D not certain. CDR1 is MNHNY and CDR2 is SVGAGI in the germline V gene (reference sequence). The CDR3 runs to 13 residues. V lost 0 bases, J lost 4 bases, and 4 bases lay in between. CDR3 loop: CASSYSMYNEQFF. CDR3 nucleotide sequence: TGTGCCAGCAGTTACTCCATGTACAATGAGCAGTTCTTC.

The chain recombines TRBV28 with TRBJ1-1, with a weak D call TRBD1 (5 bases). Trimming pared 7 bases from V and 7 bases from J, leaving 19 bases between. Germline V gene data show CDR1 as MDHEN and CDR2 as SYDVKM. The CDR3 runs to 14 residues. This chain's CDR3 is CASIYPPVGDEAFF. Here the CDR3 DNA reads TGTGCCAGCATCTATCCCCCCGTGGGGGATGAAGCTTTCTTT.

J is TRBJ1-2 and V is TRBV29-1; tentatively, D is TRBD1 (5 bases). The CDR3 contains 11 residues. The V gene's germline CDR1 is SQVTM and CDR2 ANQGSEA. With 8 bases removed from V and 7 bases from J, the gap between germline ends came to 14 bases. The CDR3 DNA is TGCAGCTCTCAGGGAGCTCTTGGCTACACCTTC. The encoded protein is CSSQGALGYTF. Variable domain in full (rest from reference TRBV29-1 and TRBJ1-2): SAVISQKPSRDICQRGTSLTIQCQVDSQVTMMFWYRQQPGQSLTLIATANQGSEATYESGFVIDKFPISRPNLTFSTLTVSNMSPEDSSIYLCSSQGALGYTFGSGTRLTVV.

This clone was picked up one time. The chain is built from TRBV27 and TRBJ1-6; 9 bases align to TRBD1. Germline V CDR1 and CDR2: MNHEY, SMNVEV (reference sequence). CDR3 size: 12 residues. Losses at the gene ends were 6 bases for V and 9 bases for J; bases not matched to a gene: 0. This chain's CDR3 is CASRDRGSPLHF. The CDR3 nucleotides read TGTGCCAGCAGGGACAGGGGTTCACCCCTCCACTTT.

The rearrangement joins TRBV3-1 (or the pseudogene TRBV3-2) to TRBJ2-7; D possibly uses TRBD1 or TRBD2 (6 bases each). The CDR3 runs 15 residues. Trimming cost V 1 base and J 7 bases, with 17 bases left between them. CDR1 and CDR2 (germline): LGHDT, YNNKEL (reference sequence). The CDR3 DNA sequence: TGTGCCAGCAGCCAAGTGGTTGTTTTAGGGGGGGAGCAGTACTTC. As protein: CASSQVVVLGGEQYF.

The J gene is TRBJ1-5, the V gene TRBV19; TRBD1 is a possible D gene (6 bases). Trimming cost V 6 bases and J 6 bases, with 15 bases left between them. The CDR3 has 14 residues. Germline loops: CDR1 LNHDA, CDR2 SQIVND (reference sequence). CDR3 nucleotides: TGTGCCAGTAGGTTCGGGCAGGGGATTCAGCCCCAGCATTTT. It codes for CASRFGQGIQPQHF.

The rearrangement joins TRBV7-8 to TRBJ2-7; 10 nucleotides match TRBD1. The J segment lost 2 bases and the V segment lost 5 bases, leaving 9 bases of the junction unmatched. Germline CDR1 is SGHVS and CDR2 is FQNEAQ. The CDR3 covers 16 residues. The chain's CDR3 is CASSRTGTGAPYEQYF. DNA for the CDR3: TGTGCCAGCAGCCGTACCGGGACAGGGGCGCCCTACGAGCAGTACTTC.

The genes are TRBV12-3 or TRBV12-4 and TRBJ1-5; no clear D gene. V gave up 6 bases and J gave up 5 bases, with 11 bases separating them. This CDR3 has 13 amino acids. The DNA for the CDR3 is TGTGCCAGCAGCGACGGTATCCATCAGCCCCAGCATTTT. It is translated as CASSDGIHQPQHF.

The chain joins TRBV4-1 to TRBJ1-1, with 9 bases matching TRBD1. Per germline, CDR1 MGHRA and CDR2 YSYEKL. The CDR3 has 15 residues. V was pared by 2 bases and J by 7 bases, with 8 bases of the junction left unmatched. The CDR3 nucleotides are TGCGCCAGCAGCCAACCCCGGGACAGGGTTCGTGAAGCTTTCTTT. Amino acids: CASSQPRDRVREAFF.

This chain uses TRBV7-9 with TRBJ2-2, with a possible D match to TRBD1 (7 bases). With 5 bases removed from V and 3 bases from J, the gap between germline ends came to 16 bases. This CDR3 is 16 amino acids long. Germline loops: CDR1 SEHNR, CDR2 FQNEAQ (reference sequence). As DNA, the CDR3 is TGTGCCAGCAGCCAAAGGAGGGGGCAACACACCGGGGAGCTGTTTTTT. Translating it yields CASSQRRGQHTGELFF.